This entry concerns a single T cell receptor (beta chain). These data belong to a study of blood T cell repertoires in COVID-19. The overall study: Sites in the United States, Italy and Spain provided acute and convalescent COVID-19 samples. In each case, the material was cDNA or gDNA derived from T cells, B-cell-depleted T cells, or PBMCs.

Study processing details: Estimated nucleated cell counts came from reference gene primer amplification. Method: immunoSEQ multiplex PCR; TCRdb's copy keeps in-frame clones and lacks some. That table is the source of V, J and clone size, and D and trimming were worked out from the DNA. Counted here are about 280,000 clones, roughly 85% occurring once; the ten biggest clones make up about an eighth. This CDR3 has 13 residues. The receptor's source is a human donor in a cohort sampled during active COVID-19. Sequencing was performed on peripheral blood. The chain recombines TRBV12-3 or TRBV12-4 with TRBJ2-5; D may be TRBD1 (6 bases). This CDR3 is CTTARGSGETQYF. CDR3 DNA sequence: TGTACAACAGCCAGGGGTTCCGGAGAGACCCAGTACTTC.